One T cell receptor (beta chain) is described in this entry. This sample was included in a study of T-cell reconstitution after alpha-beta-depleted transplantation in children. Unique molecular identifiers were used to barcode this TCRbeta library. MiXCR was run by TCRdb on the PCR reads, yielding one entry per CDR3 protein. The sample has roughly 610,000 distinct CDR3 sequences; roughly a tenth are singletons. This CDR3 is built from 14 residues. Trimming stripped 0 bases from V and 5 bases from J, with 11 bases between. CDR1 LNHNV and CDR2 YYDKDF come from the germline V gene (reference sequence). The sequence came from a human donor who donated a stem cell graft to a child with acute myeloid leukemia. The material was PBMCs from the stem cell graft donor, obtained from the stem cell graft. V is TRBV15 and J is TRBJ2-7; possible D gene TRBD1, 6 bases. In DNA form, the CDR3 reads TGTGCCACCAGCAGAGATTGGGGGCGAGACGAGCAGTACTTC. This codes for CATSRDWGRDEQYF.